These T cell receptor beta chains were read from a single sample in a study of cytomegalovirus exposure and HLA in healthy donors. Sequencing used immunoSEQ multiplex PCR; TCRdb keeps in-frame clones, though not all of them. Among some 180,000 clones listed, more than 75% were seen once. The sequencing input was PBMCs. The origin of the receptors is a man aged 30 to 39 in good health and CMV-seropositive. Each CDR3 is given with its conserved first and last residue. The D gene is left open where the match is weak. Expanded clones get a size class; other rows say once, few or many, or leave the size out.

cdr3_aa,cdr3_nt,j_call,d_call,clone_size,v_call
CASSVRLGSYNEQFF,TGTGCCAGCAGCGTCCGGTTAGGTTCCTACAATGAGCAGTTCTTC,TRBJ2-1,NA,NA,TRBV11-3
CASSSSGRAGNEQFF,TGCGCCAGCAGCTCAAGCGGTCGGGCAGGGAATGAGCAGTTCTTC,TRBJ2-1,NA,few,TRBV5-1
CASVGLPTTQYF,TGTGCCAGCGTCGGGTTGCCAACGACCCAGTACTTC,TRBJ2-5,NA,NA,TRBV2
CAWSEGGQVDSPLHF,TGTGCCTGGAGTGAAGGGGGGCAAGTGGATTCACCCCTCCACTTT,TRBJ1-6,NA,NA,TRBV30
CASSEIGGSTDTQYF,TGTGCCAGCAGTGAAATTGGCGGGAGCACAGATACGCAGTATTTT,TRBJ2-3,NA,NA,TRBV25-1
CASSILGRDQPQHF,TGTGCCAGTAGTATTCTGGGTAGGGATCAGCCCCAGCATTTT,TRBJ1-5,NA,NA,TRBV19
CSVTISGGSYNEQFF,TGCAGCGTGACAATTAGCGGGGGATCCTACAATGAGCAGTTCTTC,TRBJ2-1,TRBD2,few,TRBV29-1
CASSYSQGNYGYTF,TGTGCCAGCAGTTACAGTCAGGGGAACTATGGCTACACCTTC,TRBJ1-2,NA,NA,TRBV6-6
CASRDQPGELFF,TGTGCCAGCAGGGACCAACCCGGGGAGCTGTTTTTT,TRBJ2-2,NA,NA,TRBV2
CASSIPGGAVEQYF,TGTGCCAGCAGCATCCCCGGGGGGGCGGTCGAGCAGTACTTC,TRBJ2-7,TRBD2,few,TRBV7-6
CASRVPGTDTQYF,TGTGCCAGCAGGGTCCCGGGGACAGATACGCAGTATTTT,TRBJ2-3,NA,NA,TRBV6-5
CASSPGLGLNTEAFF,TGTGCCAGCAGCCCCGGACTGGGTTTGAACACTGAAGCTTTCTTT,TRBJ1-1,NA,few,TRBV9
CASSPLKGNEQFF,TGTGCCAGCTCACCACTTAAGGGAAATGAGCAGTTCTTC,TRBJ2-1,NA,NA,TRBV18
CASRDSSYEQYF,TGCGCCAGTCGGGACAGCTCCTACGAGCAGTACTTC,TRBJ2-7,TRBD1,NA,TRBV5-1
CASSPTTGGTGEQYF,TGTGCCAGCAGCCCGACGACAGGGGGAACGGGGGAGCAGTACTTC,TRBJ2-7,TRBD1,NA,TRBV9
CASSLAQFGGEDEKLFF,TGTGCCAGCAGCTTAGCCCAATTCGGGGGGGAGGATGAAAAACTGTTTTTT,TRBJ1-4,NA,NA,TRBV7-6
CASSGGHVYGYTF,TGTGCCAGCAGTGGGGGGCATGTCTATGGCTACACCTTC,TRBJ1-2,NA,NA,TRBV27
CASSYETSGLLNTQYF,TGTGCCAGCAGTTACGAGACTAGCGGGCTTTTGAATACGCAGTATTTT,TRBJ2-3,TRBD2,once,TRBV6-5
CASSAGRDYTGELFF,TGCGCCAGCAGCGCGGGGCGGGACTACACCGGGGAGCTGTTTTTT,TRBJ2-2,NA,NA,TRBV5-1
CASSLTLAGRGSYNEQFF,TGTGCCAGCAGCTTAACACTAGCGGGGCGAGGGTCCTACAATGAGCAGTTCTTC,TRBJ2-1,TRBD2,NA,TRBV7-3
CASSFRLYYEQYF,TGTGCCAGCAGCTTCAGACTCTACTACGAGCAGTACTTC,TRBJ2-7,NA,NA,TRBV5-6
CASSLDQGIYSNQPQHF,TGTGCCAGCAGCTTAGATCAGGGAATCTATAGCAATCAGCCCCAGCATTTT,TRBJ1-5,NA,once,TRBV7-9
CASSEYRGSQNYGYTF,TGCGCCAGCAGTGAGTACCGGGGCTCCCAAAACTATGGCTACACCTTC,TRBJ1-2,NA,NA,TRBV10-2
CASSAYQQGLPSYEQYF,TGTGCCAGCAGCGCTTATCAACAGGGGCTCCCCTCCTACGAGCAGTACTTC,TRBJ2-7,TRBD1,NA,TRBV11-3
CASSPRAGAGDTQYF,TGTGCCAGTAGCCCGCGGGCAGGGGCAGGAGATACGCAGTATTTT,TRBJ2-3,NA,once,TRBV19
CASSPQMTGIYGYTF,TGCGCCAGCAGCCCCCAAATGACAGGAATCTATGGCTACACCTTC,TRBJ1-2,NA,NA,TRBV4-1
CASSSQGTSQPQHF,TGTGCCAGCAGCTCACAGGGGACTTCACAGCCCCAGCATTTT,TRBJ1-5,TRBD1,NA,TRBV7-2
CASSAKGTQSSYEQYF,TGTGCCAGCAGCGCAAAGGGGACCCAGAGCTCCTACGAGCAGTACTTC,TRBJ2-7,NA,NA,TRBV5-6
CASSQERGGQETQYF,TGCGCCAGCAGCCAAGAGCGGGGGGGCCAAGAGACCCAGTACTTC,TRBJ2-5,TRBD2,NA,TRBV4-3
CATSQRRGETQYF,TGTGCCACAAGTCAGAGGCGAGGAGAGACCCAGTACTTC,TRBJ2-5,NA,once,TRBV15
CASSQLQGIMTAYEQYF,TGCGCCAGCAGCCAACTTCAGGGGATAATGACCGCCTACGAGCAGTACTTC,TRBJ2-7,NA,NA,TRBV4-1
CASRQGAGNQPQHF,TGTGCCAGCAGACAGGGGGCGGGCAATCAGCCCCAGCATTTT,TRBJ1-5,TRBD1,NA,TRBV6-1
CASSLGTGGPTEAFF,TGTGCCAGTAGCCTCGGGACAGGGGGGCCCACTGAAGCTTTCTTT,TRBJ1-1,TRBD1,NA,TRBV19
CASSRQGLTGELFF,TGTGCCAGCAGCCGTCAGGGCCTCACCGGGGAGCTGTTTTTT,TRBJ2-2,NA,once,TRBV7-8
CASSVVESGTGELFF,TGTGCCAGCAGCGTAGTGGAGTCGGGGACCGGGGAGCTGTTTTTT,TRBJ2-2,NA,NA,TRBV9
CASKGRNETQYF,TGCGCCAGCAAAGGGAGGAACGAGACCCAGTACTTC,TRBJ2-5,NA,NA,TRBV10-1
CASSLESLYEQYF,TGCGCCAGCAGCTTGGAGTCTTTATACGAGCAGTACTTC,TRBJ2-7,NA,NA,TRBV5-1
CASSGQTNTEAFF,TGTGCCAGCTCGGGACAGACGAACACTGAAGCTTTCTTT,TRBJ1-1,TRBD1,NA,TRBV19
CASSSRDQETQYF,TGTGCCAGCAGTTCAAGGGACCAAGAGACCCAGTACTTC,TRBJ2-5,NA,NA,TRBV27
CASADRDDYNEQFF,TGTGCCAGCGCCGACCGGGACGACTACAATGAGCAGTTCTTC,TRBJ2-1,NA,NA,TRBV6-1
CASTEGGHASYEQYF,TGTGCCAGCACCGAGGGGGGACATGCATCCTACGAGCAGTACTTC,TRBJ2-7,NA,NA,TRBV6-1
CASSLGFGGANTGELFF,TGCGCCAGCAGCTTGGGTTTTGGCGGTGCGAACACCGGGGAGCTGTTTTTT,TRBJ2-2,NA,NA,TRBV5-1
CASSPKPGQGDYEQYF,TGTGCCAGCAGCCCGAAGCCGGGACAGGGCGACTACGAGCAGTACTTC,TRBJ2-7,TRBD1,NA,TRBV5-4
CASSLVSGGVYEQYF,TGTGCCAGCAGCTTAGTTAGCGGGGGGGTTTACGAGCAGTACTTC,TRBJ2-7,TRBD2,NA,TRBV7-6
CASSRDSSEQYF,TGTGCCAGCAGTCGGGACAGCTCCGAGCAGTACTTC,TRBJ2-7,TRBD1,NA,TRBV6-1
CASSQALAGRSYEQYF,TGCGCCAGCAGCCAAGCTCTAGCGGGGAGGTCCTACGAGCAGTACTTC,TRBJ2-7,TRBD2,NA,TRBV4-1
CASSLGTLSYEQYF,TGTGCCAGCAGCTTAGGGACACTTTCCTACGAGCAGTACTTC,TRBJ2-7,NA,NA,TRBV11-2
CASSERVGRMWRF,TGTGCCAGCAGTGAGCGTGTCGGAAGGATGTGGCGCTTC,TRBJ2-7,NA,few,TRBV27
CASSPGMTGGYEQYF,TGTGCCAGCAGTCCGGGTATGACTGGGGGCTACGAGCAGTACTTC,TRBJ2-7,NA,NA,TRBV6-5
CASSVRVNTDTQYF,TGTGCCAGCAGCGTTAGGGTGAACACAGATACGCAGTATTTT,TRBJ2-3,NA,once,TRBV9
CASSPGGYEQYF,TGTGCCAGCAGCCCTGGTGGTTACGAGCAGTACTTC,TRBJ2-7,NA,NA,TRBV11-1
CASSAQGGSYNSPLHF,TGTGCCAGCAGCGCCCAGGGGGGCTCCTATAATTCACCCCTCCACTTT,TRBJ1-6,TRBD1,NA,TRBV9
CASSWDGYNEQFF,TGTGCCAGCAGTTGGGACGGATACAATGAGCAGTTCTTC,TRBJ2-1,NA,NA,TRBV27
CATSISGARRYEQYF,TGTGCCACCAGCATATCGGGGGCCCGACGCTACGAGCAGTACTTC,TRBJ2-7,NA,NA,TRBV15
CASSESSGAAFYEQYF,TGCGCCAGCAGTGAGTCGAGCGGGGCGGCCTTTTACGAGCAGTACTTC,TRBJ2-7,TRBD2,NA,TRBV10-2
CASTRGRDRVSYEQYF,TGTGCCAGCACCCGGGGACGGGACAGGGTTTCTTACGAGCAGTACTTC,TRBJ2-7,TRBD1,NA,TRBV28
CASSIIVLVQRVYQPQHF,TGTGCCAGTAGTATTATTGTTCTTGTACAGAGAGTCTATCAGCCCCAGCATTTT,TRBJ1-5,NA,NA,TRBV19
CASSDPDQPQHF,TGTGCCAGCAGTGACCCGGATCAGCCCCAGCATTTT,TRBJ1-5,NA,few,TRBV28